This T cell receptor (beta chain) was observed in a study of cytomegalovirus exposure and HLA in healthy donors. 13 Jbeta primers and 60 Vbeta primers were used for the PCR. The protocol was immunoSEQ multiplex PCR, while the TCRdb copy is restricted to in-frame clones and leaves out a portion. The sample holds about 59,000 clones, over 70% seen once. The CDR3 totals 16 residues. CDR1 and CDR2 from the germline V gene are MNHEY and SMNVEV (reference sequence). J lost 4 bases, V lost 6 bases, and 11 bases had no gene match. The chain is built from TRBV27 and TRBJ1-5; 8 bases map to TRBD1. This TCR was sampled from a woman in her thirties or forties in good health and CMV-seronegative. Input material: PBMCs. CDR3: CASSPTGQGGNQPQHF. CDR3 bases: TGTGCCAGCAGCCCAACCGGACAGGGAGGTAATCAGCCCCAGCATTTT.